This passage covers 9 T cell receptor beta chains from one sample sequenced in a study of read filtering for tumor transcriptome and immune sequencing. Molecular barcoded adaptors covering alpha/delta and beta/gamma chains were used on roughly 370 ng RNA. MiXCR, run by TCRdb on the reads, gives a single entry per CDR3 protein. The sample shows 40,000 to 55,000 distinct CDR3 sequences, 15% to 20% of them seen only once. What was sequenced was a population of CD138-negative cells sorted from bone marrow. These receptors came from a donor aged 40 or older with multiple myeloma.

This clonotype was picked up a small number of times. The chain has TRBV7-2 and TRBJ1-5, with 10 positions matching TRBD1. Unmatched junction bases numbered 7, after V lost 5 bases and J lost 6 bases. The CDR3 is 15 amino acids. Germline V CDR1 and CDR2: SGHTA, FQGNSA. For the CDR3, the DNA is TGTGCCAGCAGCGACCGGGACAGGGGCCGTCAGCCCCAGCATTTT. Encoded protein: CASSDRDRGRQPQHF.

The sample holds a few counts of this clonotype. The J gene is TRBJ1-5, the V gene TRBV12-3 or TRBV12-4; D call uncertain. The CDR3 sequence is 14 residues long. Between the trimmed V and J ends, which lost 4 bases and 2 bases, there was a span of 9 bases. The DNA for the CDR3 is TGTGCCAGCAGTTCCAAAAGGGGCAATCAGCCCCAGCATTTT. The encoded protein is CASSSKRGNQPQHF.

This clonotype was picked up many times. The chain recombines TRBV7-3 with TRBJ2-1; 12 nucleotides agree with TRBD2. V was pared by 6 bases and J by 10 bases, with 10 bases of the junction left unmatched. The germline V gene has CDR1 SGHTA and CDR2 FQGTGA. The CDR3 is made up of 15 amino acids. Here the CDR3 reads CASRRGTSGLGEQFF. As DNA, the CDR3 is TGTGCCAGCAGGCGCGGGACTAGCGGGTTGGGGGAGCAGTTCTTC.

On this clonotype itself: With a much larger clone just one base away, this may be a read error. The V call is TRBV7-9, the J call TRBJ2-1; D possibly corresponds to TRBD1 (5 bases). CDR3 size: 13 residues. Germline V gene lookup returns CDR1 SEHNR and CDR2 FQNEAQ (reference sequence). Trimming cost V 10 bases and J 6 bases, with 16 bases left between them. The CDR3 DNA reads TGTGCCATCGGCTTATTTGGGGCCAATGAGCAGTTCTTC. Protein: CAIGLFGANEQFF.

The sample holds many counts of this clonotype. The rearrangement links TRBV7-2 to TRBJ2-1; the match to TRBD2 covers 12 bases. Looked up from germline, CDR1 is SGHTA and CDR2 is FQGNSA. V shed 3 bases, J shed 5 bases, and the junction held 2 bases outside the gene matches. The CDR3 has 15 amino acids. CDR3 sequence: CASSLLAGGHNEQFF. The CDR3 DNA follows: TGTGCCAGCAGCTTGCTAGCGGGAGGGCACAATGAGCAGTTCTTC. The full variable domain, rest sourced from reference TRBV7-2 and TRBJ2-1, is GAGVSQSPSNKVTEKGKDVELRCDPISGHTALYWYRQSLGQGLEFLIYFQGNSAPDKSGLPSDRFSAERTGGSVSTLTIQRTQQEDSAVYLCASSLLAGGHNEQFFGPGTRLTVL.

As regards this clonotype: This may be a read error, as it is one base from a much larger clone. The chain links TRBV20-1 to TRBJ2-7; either TRBD1 or TRBD2 may fit D (5 bases each). The CDR3 runs 13 residues. Germline V gene sequence: CDR1 DFQATT, CDR2 SNEGSKA (reference sequence). The CDR3 DNA sequence: TGCAGTCCGCTAGAGGCAGGGAGCTACGAGCGGTACTTC. As protein: CSPLEAGSYERYF.

A word on this clonotype: A single base separates this from a much larger clone, so it may be a read error. The rearrangement links TRBV6-5 to TRBJ2-7; TRBD2 agrees at 9 bases. V dropped 6 bases and J dropped 6; count of bases not matched to a gene: 9. This CDR3 contains 14 residues. Per germline, CDR1 MNHEY and CDR2 SVGAGI. CDR3: CASRGSSGGFEQYF. In DNA form, the CDR3 reads TGTGCCAGCAGAGGGAGTAGCGGGGGATTCGAGCAGTACTTC.

At least ten counts were recorded for this clonotype. The V gene is TRBV30, the J gene TRBJ1-1, with 7 bases identical to TRBD1. There are 16 residues in the CDR3. Trimming took 3 bases from V and 4 from J; bases not matched to a gene: 14. The V gene's germline CDR1 is GTSNPN and CDR2 SVGIG (reference sequence). The CDR3 bases are TGTGCCTGGAGAGGGGTACAGGGGAGCAGGGGCACTGAAGCTTTCTTT. Amino acid sequence: CAWRGVQGSRGTEAFF.

This clonotype was seen many times. The rearrangement links TRBV6-6 to TRBJ2-2, with D unresolved. Germline V gene data show CDR1 as MNHNY and CDR2 as SVGAGI (reference sequence). V was clipped by 2 bases and J by 3 bases, with 10 bases between them. The CDR3 contains 15 residues. The CDR3 here is CASSYARLDTGELFF. The CDR3 nucleotides read TGTGCCAGCAGTTACGCCAGGTTGGACACCGGGGAGCTGTTTTTT.